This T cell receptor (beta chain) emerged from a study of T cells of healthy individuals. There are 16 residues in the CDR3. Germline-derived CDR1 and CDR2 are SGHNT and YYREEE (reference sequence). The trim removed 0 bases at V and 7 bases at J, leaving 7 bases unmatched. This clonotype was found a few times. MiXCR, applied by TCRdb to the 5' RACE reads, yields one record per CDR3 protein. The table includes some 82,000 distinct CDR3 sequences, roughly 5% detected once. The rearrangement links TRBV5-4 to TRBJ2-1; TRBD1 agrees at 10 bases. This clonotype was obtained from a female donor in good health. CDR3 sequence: CASSLAGTGVRNEQFF. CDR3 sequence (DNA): TGTGCCAGCAGCTTGGCTGGGACAGGGGTGAGGAATGAGCAGTTCTTC. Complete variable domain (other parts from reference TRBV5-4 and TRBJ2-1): ETGVTQSPTHLIKTRGQQVTLRCSSQSGHNTVSWYQQALGQGPQFIFQYYREEENGRGNFPPRFSGLQFPNYSSELNVNALELDDSALYLCASSLAGTGVRNEQFFGPGTRLTVL.